The clone carrying this TCR beta chain was recorded only once. This record belongs to a study of PD-1 blockade in classical Hodgkin lymphoma. Time point: cycle 4 day 1 (C4D1), after 6 weeks of nivolumab. No patient escaped relapse after autologous stem cell transplantation, and brentuximab vedotin exposure varied. The ends lost 4 bases at V and 0 bases at J; junction bases unmatched: 6. CDR3 length equals 15 residues. From germline, CDR1 is SGHDT and CDR2 YYEEEE. Method: immunoSEQ multiplex PCR; TCRdb's copy keeps in-frame clones and lacks some. The sample holds roughly 21,000 clones, more than 70% seen once.

The chain couples TRBV5-6 to TRBJ2-7, with 8 bases identical to TRBD1. The receptor comes from a human donor with classical Hodgkin lymphoma. The sample was peripheral blood mononuclear cells (PBMCs), taken before the fourth cycle of nivolumab. The CDR3 DNA follows: TGTGCCAGCAGCCCATGGACAGGGTCCTCCTACGAGCAGTACTTC. It encodes CASSPWTGSSYEQYF.